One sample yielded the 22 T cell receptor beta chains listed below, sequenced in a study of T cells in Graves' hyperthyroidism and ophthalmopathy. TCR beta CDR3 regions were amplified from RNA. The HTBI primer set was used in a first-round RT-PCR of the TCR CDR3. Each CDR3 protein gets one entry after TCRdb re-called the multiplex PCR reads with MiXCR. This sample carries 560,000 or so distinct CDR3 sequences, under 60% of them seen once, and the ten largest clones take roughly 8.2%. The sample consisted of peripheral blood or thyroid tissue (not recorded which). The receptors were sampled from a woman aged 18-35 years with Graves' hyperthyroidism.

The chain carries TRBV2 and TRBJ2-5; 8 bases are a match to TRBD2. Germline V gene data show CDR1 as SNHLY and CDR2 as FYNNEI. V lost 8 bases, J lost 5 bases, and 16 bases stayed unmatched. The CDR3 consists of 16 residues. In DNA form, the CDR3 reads TGTGCCAGCGGCAAAAAGTCCGGGACTAGTGGGGAGACCCAGTACTTC. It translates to CASGKKSGTSGETQYF.

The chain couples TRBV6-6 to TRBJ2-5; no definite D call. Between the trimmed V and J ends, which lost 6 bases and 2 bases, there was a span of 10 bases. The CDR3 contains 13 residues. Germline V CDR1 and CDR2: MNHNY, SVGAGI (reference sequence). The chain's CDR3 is CASSLGMQETQYF. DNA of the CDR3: TGTGCCAGCAGCCTAGGGATGCAAGAGACCCAGTACTTC.

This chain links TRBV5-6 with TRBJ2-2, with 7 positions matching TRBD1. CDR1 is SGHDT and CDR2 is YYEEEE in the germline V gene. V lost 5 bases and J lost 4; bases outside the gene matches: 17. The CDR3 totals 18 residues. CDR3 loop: CASSLGPKDRRFTGELFF. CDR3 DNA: TGTGCCAGCAGTTTAGGGCCTAAGGACAGGAGATTCACCGGGGAGCTGTTTTTT. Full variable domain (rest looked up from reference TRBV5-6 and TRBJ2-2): DAGVTQSPTHLIKTRGQQVTLRCSPKSGHDTVSWYQQALGQGPQFIFQYYEEEERQRGNFPDRFSGHQFPNYSSELNVNALLLGDSALYLCASSLGPKDRRFTGELFFGEGSRLTVL.

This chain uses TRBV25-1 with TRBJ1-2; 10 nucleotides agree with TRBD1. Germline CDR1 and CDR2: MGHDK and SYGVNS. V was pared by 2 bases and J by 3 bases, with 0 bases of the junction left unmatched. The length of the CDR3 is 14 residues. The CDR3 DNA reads TGTGCCAGCAGTGAAGGGACAGGGGACTATGGCTACACCTTC. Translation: CASSEGTGDYGYTF.

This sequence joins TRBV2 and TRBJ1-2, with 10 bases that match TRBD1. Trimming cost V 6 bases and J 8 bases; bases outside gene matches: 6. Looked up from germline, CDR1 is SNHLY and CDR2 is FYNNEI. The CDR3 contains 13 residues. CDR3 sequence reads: CASSDRGQFGYTF. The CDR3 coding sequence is TGTGCCAGCAGCGACAGGGGGCAATTCGGCTACACCTTC.

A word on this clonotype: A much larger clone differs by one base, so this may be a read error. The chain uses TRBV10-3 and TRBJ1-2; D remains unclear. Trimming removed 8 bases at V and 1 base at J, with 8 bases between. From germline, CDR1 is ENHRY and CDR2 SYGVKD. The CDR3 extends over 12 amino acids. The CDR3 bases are TGTGCCATCGGGGATTTTAACTATGGCTACACCTTC. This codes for CAIGDFNYGYTF.

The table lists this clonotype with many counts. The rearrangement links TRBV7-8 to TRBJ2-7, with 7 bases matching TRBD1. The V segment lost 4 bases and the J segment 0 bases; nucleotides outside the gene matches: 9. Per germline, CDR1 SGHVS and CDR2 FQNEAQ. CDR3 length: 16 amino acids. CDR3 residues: CASSSFPPGGSYEQYF. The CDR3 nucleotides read TGTGCCAGCAGCTCCTTCCCCCCAGGGGGCTCCTACGAGCAGTACTTC.

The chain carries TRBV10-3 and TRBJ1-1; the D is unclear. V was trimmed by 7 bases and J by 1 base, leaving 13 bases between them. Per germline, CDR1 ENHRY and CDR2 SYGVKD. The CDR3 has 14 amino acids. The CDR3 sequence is CAIKNSRRNTEAFF. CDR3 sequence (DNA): TGTGCCATCAAGAACAGCCGGAGGAACACTGAAGCTTTCTTT.

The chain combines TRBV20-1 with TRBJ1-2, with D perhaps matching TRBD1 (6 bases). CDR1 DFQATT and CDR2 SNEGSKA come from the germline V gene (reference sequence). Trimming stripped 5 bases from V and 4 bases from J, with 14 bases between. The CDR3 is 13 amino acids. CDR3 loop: CSAAKDSPYGYTF. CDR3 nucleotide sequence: TGCAGTGCTGCGAAGGACAGCCCCTATGGCTACACCTTC.

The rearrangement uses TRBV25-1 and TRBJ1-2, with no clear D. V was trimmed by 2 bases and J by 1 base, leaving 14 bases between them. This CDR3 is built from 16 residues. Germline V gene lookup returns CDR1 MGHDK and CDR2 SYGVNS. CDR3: CASSEDRVEDNYGYTF. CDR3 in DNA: TGTGCCAGCAGTGAAGATCGGGTCGAAGATAACTATGGCTACACCTTC.

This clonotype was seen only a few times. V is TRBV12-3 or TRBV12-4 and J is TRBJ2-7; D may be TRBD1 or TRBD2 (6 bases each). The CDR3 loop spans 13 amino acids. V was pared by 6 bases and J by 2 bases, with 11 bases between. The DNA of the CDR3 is TGTGCCAGCAGCATGGGGGGCCCCTACGAGCAGTACTTC. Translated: CASSMGGPYEQYF.

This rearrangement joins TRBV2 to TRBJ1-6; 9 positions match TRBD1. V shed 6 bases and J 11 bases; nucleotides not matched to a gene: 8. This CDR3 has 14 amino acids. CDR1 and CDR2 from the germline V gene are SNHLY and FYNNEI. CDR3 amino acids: CASRTEDRGTPLHF. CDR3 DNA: TGTGCCAGCAGGACTGAGGACAGGGGTACACCCCTCCACTTT. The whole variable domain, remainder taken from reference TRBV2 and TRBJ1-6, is EPEVTQTPSHQVTQMGQEVILRCVPISNHLYFYWYRQILGQKVEFLVSFYNNEISEKSEIFDDQFSVERPDGSNFTLKIRSTKLEDSAMYFCASRTEDRGTPLHFGNGTRLTVT.

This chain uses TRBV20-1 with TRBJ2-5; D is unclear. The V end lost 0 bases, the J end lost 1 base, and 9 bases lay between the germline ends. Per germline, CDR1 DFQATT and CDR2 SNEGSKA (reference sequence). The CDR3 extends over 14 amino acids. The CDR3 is CSARDLGFQETQYF. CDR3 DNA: TGCAGTGCTAGAGATTTGGGGTTCCAAGAGACCCAGTACTTC.

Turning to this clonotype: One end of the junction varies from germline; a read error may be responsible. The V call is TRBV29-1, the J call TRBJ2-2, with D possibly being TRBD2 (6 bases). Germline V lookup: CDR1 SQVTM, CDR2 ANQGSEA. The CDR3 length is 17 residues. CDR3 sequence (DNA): TGTGCCAGCCGGGGGTCAGGCCAAAACGCCTTCACCGGGGAGCTGTTTTTT. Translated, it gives CASRGSGQNAFTGELFF.

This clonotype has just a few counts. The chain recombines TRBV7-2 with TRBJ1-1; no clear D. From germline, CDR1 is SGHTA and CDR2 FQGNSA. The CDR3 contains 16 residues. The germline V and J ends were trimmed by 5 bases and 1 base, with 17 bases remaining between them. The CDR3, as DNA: TGTGCCAGCAGCCGACCGATAGACGGCCCGAACACTGAAGCTTTCTTT. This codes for CASSRPIDGPNTEAFF.

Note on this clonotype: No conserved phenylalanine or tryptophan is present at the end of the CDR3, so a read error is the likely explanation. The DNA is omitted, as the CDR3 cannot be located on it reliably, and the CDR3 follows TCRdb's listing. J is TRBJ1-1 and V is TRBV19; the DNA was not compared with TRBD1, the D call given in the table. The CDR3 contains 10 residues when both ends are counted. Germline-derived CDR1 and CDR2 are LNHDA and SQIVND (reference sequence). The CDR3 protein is CASTLLTDPY.

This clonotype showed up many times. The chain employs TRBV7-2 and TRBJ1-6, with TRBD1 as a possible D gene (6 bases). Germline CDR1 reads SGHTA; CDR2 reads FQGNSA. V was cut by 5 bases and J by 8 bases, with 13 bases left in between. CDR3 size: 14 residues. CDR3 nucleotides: TGTGCCAGCAGCCGGGGGCAGCGTGATTCACCCCTCCACTTT. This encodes CASSRGQRDSPLHF.

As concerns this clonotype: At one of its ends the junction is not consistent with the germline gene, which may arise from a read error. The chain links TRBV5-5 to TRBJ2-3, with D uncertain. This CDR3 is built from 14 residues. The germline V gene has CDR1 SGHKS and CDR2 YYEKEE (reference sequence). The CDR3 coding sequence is TGCGCCAGCAGCTTCTCCCCCCCTTCGGATACGCAGTATTTT. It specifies CASSFSPPSDTQYF.

CDR3 region: CASSFVVAGSGEQYF. The DNA of the CDR3 is TGTGCCAGCAGCTTTGTAGTAGCGGGATCCGGCGAGCAGTACTTC. The V call is TRBV11-1, the J call TRBJ2-7, with TRBD2 identical over 8 bases. The J segment lost 6 bases and the V segment lost 3 bases, leaving 10 bases of the junction unmatched. The germline CDR1 and CDR2 sequences are SGHAT and FQDESV (reference sequence). The CDR3 is 15 amino acids.

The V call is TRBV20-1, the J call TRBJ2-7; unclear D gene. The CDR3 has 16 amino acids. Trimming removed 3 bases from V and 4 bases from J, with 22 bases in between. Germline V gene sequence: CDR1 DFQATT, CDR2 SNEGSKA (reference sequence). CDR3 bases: TGCAGTGCTAGGGAGACCGATTCGCCAAGGCTATACGAGCAGTACTTC. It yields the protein CSARETDSPRLYEQYF.

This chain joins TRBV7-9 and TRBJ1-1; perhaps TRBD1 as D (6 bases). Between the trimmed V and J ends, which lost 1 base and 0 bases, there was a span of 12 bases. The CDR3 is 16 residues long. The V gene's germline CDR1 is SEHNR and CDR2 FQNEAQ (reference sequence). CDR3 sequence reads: CASSLGSGVVNTEAFF. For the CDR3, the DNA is TGTGCCAGCAGCTTAGGGTCAGGGGTGGTGAACACTGAAGCTTTCTTT.

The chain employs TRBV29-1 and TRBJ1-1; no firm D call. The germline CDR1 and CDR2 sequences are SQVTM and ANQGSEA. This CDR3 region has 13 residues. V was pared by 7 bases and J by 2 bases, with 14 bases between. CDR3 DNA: TGCAGCGCAGAAGGTCCGGGAAACACTGAAGCTTTCTTT. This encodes CSAEGPGNTEAFF.